The rows below give T cell receptor beta chains drawn from one sample of a study of CD8+CD57+ T cells in acquired aplastic anemia. In TCRdb, the reads were re-called with MiXCR into one record per CDR3 protein. The table shows 150,000 to 200,000 distinct CDR3 sequences, with less than 60% occurring only once. Sequencing was carried out using sorted CD4+, CD8+, or CD8+CD57+ T cells (not recorded which) from PBMCs. Receptors originate from a human donor with aplastic anemia. Both conserved end residues are part of each CDR3. Each record gives: J gene, V gene, CDR3 protein.

TRBJ2-2 | TRBV12-3/TRBV12-4 | CASSPIQGFGELFF
TRBJ2-5 | TRBV20-1 | CSASGPQETQYF
TRBJ1-3 | TRBV7-2 | CASSRTNQVHTIYF
TRBJ1-1 | TRBV6-5 | CASSRFSEAFF
TRBJ2-3 | TRBV29-1 | CSASSGTGHGDTQYF
TRBJ2-7 | TRBV27 | CASSLLLGRGIEQYF
TRBJ1-4 | TRBV20-1 | CSANFGGATEKLFF
TRBJ2-3 | TRBV7-2 | CASSLVTADTQYF
TRBJ1-2 | TRBV10-3 | CAIRREGLYGYTF
TRBJ1-6 | TRBV20-1 | CSAWDRVGSPLHF
TRBJ2-4 | TRBV2 | CASSLLTGGSRNIQYF
TRBJ1-5 | TRBV7-9 | CASSASSNQPQHF
TRBJ2-1 | TRBV12-3/TRBV12-4 | CASSLGSGIYNEQFF
TRBJ1-2 | TRBV9 | CASSGRGQGTYGYTF
TRBJ1-5 | TRBV19 | CASSKDTGSNQLQHF
TRBJ1-2 | TRBV28 | CASSFTGSYGYTF
TRBJ2-7 | TRBV7-6 | CASSSGPRSYEQYF
TRBJ2-5 | TRBV10-3 | CATGTGHETQYF
TRBJ2-7 | TRBV15 | CATSREALYERYF
TRBJ2-7 | TRBV24-1 | CATQGLAGLTYEQYF
TRBJ1-1 | TRBV12-3/TRBV12-4 | CASSFAGRDTEAFF
TRBJ1-5 | TRBV25-1 | CACRNQPQHF
TRBJ1-1 | TRBV19 | CASIQPNTEAFF
TRBJ1-2 | TRBV24-1 | CASNFGDRENYGYTF
TRBJ1-3 | TRBV18 | CASSPDRSGNTIYF
TRBJ1-5 | TRBV12-3/TRBV12-4 | CATCRGGQPQHF
TRBJ1-5 | TRBV19 | CASSIVGASGVQPQHF
TRBJ2-7 | TRBV2 | CASSEDRYEQYF
TRBJ2-5 | TRBV29-1 | CSQGLVGLHTQETQYF
TRBJ1-2 | TRBV7-2 | CASTTGGAYGYTF
TRBJ1-1 | TRBV19 | CASHRQGGAEAFF
TRBJ2-7 | TRBV20-1 | CSARAQGGPIYEQYF
TRBJ1-1 | TRBV19 | CASSDLGRNTEAFF
TRBJ2-6 | TRBV24-1 | CATSDPGTVLTF
TRBJ1-1 | TRBV20-1 | CSARDLGLEAFF
TRBJ1-1 | TRBV20-1 | CSARDVRVTEAFF
TRBJ1-5 | TRBV11-2 | CASSLIREAGGNGPYSNQPQHF
TRBJ2-5 | TRBV29-1 | CSVTTGMGIQYF
TRBJ1-2 | TRBV2 | CASSEEQGAGYTF
TRBJ1-2 | TRBV29-1 | CSVEGTEYGYTF